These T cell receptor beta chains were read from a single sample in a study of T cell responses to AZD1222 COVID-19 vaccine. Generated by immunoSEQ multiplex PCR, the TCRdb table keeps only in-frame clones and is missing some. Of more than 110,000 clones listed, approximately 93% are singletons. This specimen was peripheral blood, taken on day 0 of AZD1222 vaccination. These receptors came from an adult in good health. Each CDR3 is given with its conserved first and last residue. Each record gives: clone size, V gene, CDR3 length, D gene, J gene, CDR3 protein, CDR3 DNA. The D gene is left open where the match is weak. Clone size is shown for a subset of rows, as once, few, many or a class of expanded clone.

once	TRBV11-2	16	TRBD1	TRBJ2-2	CASSLASTGGSGELFF	TGTGCCAGCAGCTTAGCTTCGACAGGGGGCTCCGGGGAGCTGTTTTTT
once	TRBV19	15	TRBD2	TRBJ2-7	CASSIEASGSGEQYF	TGTGCCAGTAGTATAGAAGCCAGCGGGAGTGGAGAGCAGTACTTC
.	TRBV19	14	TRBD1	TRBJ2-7	CASSRDRGSYEQYF	TGTGCCAGTAGTAGGGACAGGGGGTCCTACGAGCAGTACTTC
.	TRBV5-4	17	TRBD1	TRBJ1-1	CASTVFSGTGVMTEAFF	TGTGCCAGCACGGTCTTTAGCGGGACAGGGGTGATGACTGAAGCTTTCTTT
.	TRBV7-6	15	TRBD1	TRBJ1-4	CASSPRDSRNEKLFF	TGTGCCAGCAGCCCCCGGGACAGTCGTAATGAAAAACTGTTTTTT
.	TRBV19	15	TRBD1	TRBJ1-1	CASRGTGGWWTEAFF	TGTGCCAGTAGGGGGACAGGGGGCTGGTGGACTGAAGCTTTCTTT
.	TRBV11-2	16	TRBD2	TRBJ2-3	CASSLDPIAGEATQYF	TGTGCCAGCAGCTTAGATCCGATAGCGGGAGAGGCTACGCAGTATTTT
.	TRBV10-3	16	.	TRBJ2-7	CAISVKTRKSSYEQYF	TGTGCCATCAGTGTGAAAACTAGAAAGAGTTCCTACGAGCAGTACTTC
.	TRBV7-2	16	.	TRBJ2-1	CASSLVGGSYYNEQFF	TGTGCCAGCAGCTTAGTAGGCGGCAGTTATTACAATGAGCAGTTCTTC
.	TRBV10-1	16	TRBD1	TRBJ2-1	CASSGARGQGFNEQFF	TGCGCCAGCAGTGGGGCCCGGGGACAGGGCTTCAATGAGCAGTTCTTC
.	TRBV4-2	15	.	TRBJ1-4	CASSQESDSNEKLFF	TGTGCCAGCAGCCAAGAGAGCGACTCAAATGAAAAACTGTTTTTT
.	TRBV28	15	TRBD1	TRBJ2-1	CASSAQGLSYNEQFF	TGTGCCAGCAGCGCACAGGGGCTGTCCTACAATGAGCAGTTCTTC
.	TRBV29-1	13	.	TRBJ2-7	CSVGGTNTYEQYF	TGCAGCGTTGGGGGCACCAACACCTACGAGCAGTACTTC
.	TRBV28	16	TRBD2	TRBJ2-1	CASTPNRASGGNEQFF	TGTGCCAGCACCCCGAATAGGGCTAGCGGGGGCAATGAGCAGTTCTTC
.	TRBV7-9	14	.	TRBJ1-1	CASSLARRGVEAFF	TGTGCCAGCAGCTTAGCTCGGCGGGGGGTCGAAGCTTTCTTT
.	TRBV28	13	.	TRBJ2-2	CATSTSNTGELFF	TGTGCCACTTCGACATCGAACACCGGGGAGCTGTTTTTT
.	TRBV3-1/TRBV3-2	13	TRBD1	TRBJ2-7	CASSLGQGYEQYF	TGTGCCAGCAGCCTGGGACAGGGGTACGAGCAGTACTTC
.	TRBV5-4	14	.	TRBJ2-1	CASSSKTRGNEQFF	TGTGCCAGCAGCTCTAAGACCCGGGGGAATGAGCAGTTCTTC
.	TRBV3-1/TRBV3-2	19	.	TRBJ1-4	CASSQLPERGNGFSEKLFF	TGTGCCAGCAGCCAGCTACCCGAGAGGGGTAACGGGTTTAGTGAAAAACTGTTTTTT
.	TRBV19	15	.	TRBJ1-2	CASMAPGGARGGYTF	TGTGCCAGTATGGCCCCCGGGGGGGCCCGCGGAGGCTACACCTTC
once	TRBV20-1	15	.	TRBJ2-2	CSASPDSANTGELFF	TGCAGTGCTAGTCCCGATTCAGCGAACACCGGGGAGCTGTTTTTT
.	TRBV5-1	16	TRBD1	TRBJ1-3	CASSLGGQGTGNTIYF	TGCGCCAGCAGCTTGGGAGGACAGGGGACGGGAAACACCATATATTTT
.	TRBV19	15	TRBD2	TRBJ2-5	CASSTTFGEGETQYF	TGTGCCAGTAGTACTACCTTTGGGGAGGGCGAGACCCAGTACTTC
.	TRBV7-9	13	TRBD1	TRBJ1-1	CASSLTGGTEAFF	TGTGCCAGCAGCTTGACAGGGGGCACTGAAGCTTTCTTT
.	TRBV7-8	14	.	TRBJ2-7	CASSSDLGSYEQYF	TGTGCCAGCAGCTCCGATCTAGGCTCCTACGAGCAGTACTTC
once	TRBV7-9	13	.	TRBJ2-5	CASSLSEGETQYF	TGTGCCAGCAGCTTATCAGAAGGCGAGACCCAGTACTTC
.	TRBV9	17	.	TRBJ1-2	CASSVDIGYQANYGYTF	TGTGCCAGCAGCGTAGATATTGGGTATCAGGCTAACTATGGCTACACCTTC
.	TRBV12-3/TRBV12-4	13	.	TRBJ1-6	CASSLLGGSPLHF	TGTGCCAGCAGTTTGTTAGGTGGCTCACCCCTCCACTTT
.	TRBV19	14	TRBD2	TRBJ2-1	CASNTGTSGNEQFF	TGTGCCAGTAATACCGGGACTAGCGGTAATGAGCAGTTCTTC
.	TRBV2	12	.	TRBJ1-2	CASSGQNYGYTF	TGTGCCAGCAGTGGGCAGAACTATGGCTACACCTTC
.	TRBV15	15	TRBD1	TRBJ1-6	CATSGDPGGHSPLHF	TGTGCCACCAGCGGGGATCCAGGGGGGCATTCACCCCTCCACTTT
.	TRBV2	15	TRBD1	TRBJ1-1	CASSEKGARSTEAFF	TGTGCCAGCAGTGAAAAGGGGGCTCGGAGCACTGAAGCTTTCTTT
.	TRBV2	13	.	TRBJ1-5	CASTGDSNQPQHF	TGTGCCAGCACCGGGGACTCCAATCAGCCCCAGCATTTT
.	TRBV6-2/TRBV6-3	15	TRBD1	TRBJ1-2	CASSPDRAGNYGYTF	TGTGCCAGCAGCCCGGACAGGGCGGGTAACTATGGCTACACCTTC
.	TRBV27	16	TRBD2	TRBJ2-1	CASSLTLAGARNEQFF	TGTGCCAGCAGTTTGACGCTAGCGGGAGCCAGGAATGAGCAGTTCTTC
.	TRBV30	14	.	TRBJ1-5	CAWSSWQSNQPQHF	TGTGCCTGGAGTAGCTGGCAGTCAAATCAGCCCCAGCATTTT
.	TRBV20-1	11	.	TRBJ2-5	CSARGQETQYF	TGCAGTGCTAGGGGTCAAGAGACCCAGTACTTC
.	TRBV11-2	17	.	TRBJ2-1	CASSISTQKSSYNEQFF	TGTGCCAGCAGCATATCGACCCAAAAGAGCTCCTACAATGAGCAGTTCTTC
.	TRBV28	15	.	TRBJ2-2	CASSLRGQNTGELFF	TGTGCCAGCAGTTTAAGGGGACAGAACACCGGGGAGCTGTTTTTT
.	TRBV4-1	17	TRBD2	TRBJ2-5	CASSQGAFGGARETQYF	TGCGCCAGCAGCCAAGGGGCCTTCGGGGGGGCGCGTGAGACCCAGTACTTC
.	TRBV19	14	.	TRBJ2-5	CASSRNRGGGTQYF	TGTGCCAGTAGTAGAAACAGGGGAGGAGGGACCCAGTACTTC
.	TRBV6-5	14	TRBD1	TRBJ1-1	CASSLDRDLTEAFF	TGTGCCAGCAGTTTAGACAGGGATCTCACTGAAGCTTTCTTT
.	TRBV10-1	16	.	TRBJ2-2	CASSEISTQNTGELFF	TGCGCCAGCAGTGAGATATCGACGCAGAACACCGGGGAGCTGTTTTTT
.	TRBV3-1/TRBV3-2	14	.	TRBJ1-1	CASSQDGVWTEAFF	TGTGCCAGCAGCCAAGACGGGGTCTGGACTGAAGCTTTCTTT
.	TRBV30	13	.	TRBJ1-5	CAWSSDSNQPQHF	TGTGCCTGGAGTAGTGATAGCAATCAGCCCCAGCATTTT